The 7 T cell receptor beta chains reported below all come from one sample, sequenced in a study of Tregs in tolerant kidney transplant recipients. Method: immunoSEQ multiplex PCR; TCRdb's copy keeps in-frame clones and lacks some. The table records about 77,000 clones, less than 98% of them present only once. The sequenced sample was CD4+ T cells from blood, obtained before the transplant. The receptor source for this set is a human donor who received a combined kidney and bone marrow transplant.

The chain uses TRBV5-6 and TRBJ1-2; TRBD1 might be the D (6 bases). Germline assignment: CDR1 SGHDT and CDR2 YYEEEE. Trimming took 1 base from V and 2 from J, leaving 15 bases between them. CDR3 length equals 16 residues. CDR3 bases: TGTGCCAGCAGCTTGTACCTCGGGACACTGAACTATGGCTACACCTTC. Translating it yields CASSLYLGTLNYGYTF.

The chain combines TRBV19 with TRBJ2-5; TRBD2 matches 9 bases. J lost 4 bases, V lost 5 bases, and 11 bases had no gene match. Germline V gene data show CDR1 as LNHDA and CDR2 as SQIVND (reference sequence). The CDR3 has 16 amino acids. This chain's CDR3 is CASSLDLRGGPETQYF. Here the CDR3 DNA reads TGTGCCAGTAGTCTCGATCTGCGGGGGGGCCCAGAGACCCAGTACTTC.

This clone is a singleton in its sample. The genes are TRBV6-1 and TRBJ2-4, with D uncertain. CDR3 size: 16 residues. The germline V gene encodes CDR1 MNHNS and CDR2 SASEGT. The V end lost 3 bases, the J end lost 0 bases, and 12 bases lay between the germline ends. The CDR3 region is CASSDGLILAKNIQYF. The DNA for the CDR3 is TGTGCCAGCAGTGACGGTCTGATACTAGCCAAAAACATTCAGTACTTC.

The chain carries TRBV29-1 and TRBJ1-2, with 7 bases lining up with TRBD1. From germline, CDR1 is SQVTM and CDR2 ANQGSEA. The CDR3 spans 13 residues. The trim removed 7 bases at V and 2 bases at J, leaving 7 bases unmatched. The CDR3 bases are TGCAGCGCCCCAGACAGGGACAACTATGGCTACACCTTC. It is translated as CSAPDRDNYGYTF. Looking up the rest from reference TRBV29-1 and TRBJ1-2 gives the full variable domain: SAVISQKPSRDICQRGTSLTIQCQVDSQVTMMFWYRQQPGQSLTLIATANQGSEATYESGFVIDKFPISRPNLTFSTLTVSNMSPEDSSIYLCSAPDRDNYGYTFGSGTRLTVV.

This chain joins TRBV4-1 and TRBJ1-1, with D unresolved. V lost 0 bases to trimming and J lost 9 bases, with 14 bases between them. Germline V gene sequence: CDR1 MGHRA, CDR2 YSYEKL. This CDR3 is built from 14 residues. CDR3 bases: TGCGCCAGCAGCCAAGATTTGAGGGCCAGTAAAGCTTTCTTT. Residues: CASSQDLRASKAFF.

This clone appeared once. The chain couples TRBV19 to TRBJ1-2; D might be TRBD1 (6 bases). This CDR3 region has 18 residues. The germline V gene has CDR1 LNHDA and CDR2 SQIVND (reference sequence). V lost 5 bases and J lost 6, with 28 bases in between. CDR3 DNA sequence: TGTGCCAGTAGTTCCACTCGACCGAGACAGGCGATGATTGATGGCTACACCTTC. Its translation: CASSSTRPRQAMIDGYTF.

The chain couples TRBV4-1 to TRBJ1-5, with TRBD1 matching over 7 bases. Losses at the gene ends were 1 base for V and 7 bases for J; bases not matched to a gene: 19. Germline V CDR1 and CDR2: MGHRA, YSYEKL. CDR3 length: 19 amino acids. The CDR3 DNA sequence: TGCGCCAGCAGCCAAGCGAGACAGGGATCTAAAGTCCTCGGGCAGCCCCAGCATTTT. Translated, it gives CASSQARQGSKVLGQPQHF.